Listed below are T cell receptor beta chains from one sample, sequenced in a study of regulatory and conventional T cells in RAG deficiency. Clones were sequenced by immunoSEQ multiplex PCR, and TCRdb holds only the in-frame ones, with some missing. The sample has around 12,000 clones, 90% to 95% seen once; the top ten hold about 1.1%. This sample was shared with a second study, whose subject was regulatory T cells.

What was sequenced was CD4+ effector T cells sorted from blood. These receptors were obtained from a human donor in good health. Each CDR3 is given with its conserved first and last residue. The D gene is left open where the match is weak. Clone sizes are given selectively: once, few, many, or a class where the clone is expanded.

D gene,V gene,clone size,J gene,CDR3 length,CDR3 DNA,CDR3 protein
NA,TRBV6-5,NA,TRBJ2-3,13,TGTGCCAGCAGTTTCGCCAGCACAGATACGCAGTATTTT,CASSFASTDTQYF
NA,TRBV18,NA,TRBJ2-7,16,TGTGCCAGCTCACCGCAAGGGTTCGGGACGATCTACGAGCAGTACTTC,CASSPQGFGTIYEQYF
NA,TRBV4-1,NA,TRBJ1-2,16,TGCGCCAGCAGCCAACCGACAGAGAAGACGGACTATGGCTACACCTTC,CASSQPTEKTDYGYTF
TRBD1,TRBV6-1,once,TRBJ1-2,14,TGTGCCAGCACCGAGGGAGACAGGGGATATGGCTACACCTTC,CASTEGDRGYGYTF
TRBD1,TRBV9,NA,TRBJ1-2,15,TGTGCCAGCAGCAGCCTGGGACAGGGGTTAAGTGGCTACACCTTC,CASSSLGQGLSGYTF
NA,TRBV2,NA,TRBJ1-3,14,TGTGCCAGCAGTGAGGGGACTATTGGAAACACCATATATTTT,CASSEGTIGNTIYF
NA,TRBV27,NA,TRBJ1-5,16,TGTGCCAGCAGTTTATATGGGGTTGCGAGCAATCAGCCCCAGCATTTT,CASSLYGVASNQPQHF
TRBD2,TRBV6-4,NA,TRBJ2-2,16,TGTGCCAGCAGTCACACTAGCGGGGTGAACACCGGGGAGCTGTTTTTT,CASSHTSGVNTGELFF
NA,TRBV5-4,NA,TRBJ2-2,15,TGTGCCAGCAGCTTGGCCCAGGGGAAGACCGGGGAGCTGTTTTTT,CASSLAQGKTGELFF
NA,TRBV27,NA,TRBJ2-7,11,TGTGCCAGCAGTTCGCTATACGAGCAGTACTTC,CASSSLYEQYF
NA,TRBV6-1,NA,TRBJ1-1,13,TGTGCCAGCAGCGGACGGATGAACACTGAAGCTTTCTTT,CASSGRMNTEAFF
NA,TRBV28,few,TRBJ1-2,13,TGTGCCAGCAGTTTTGGGGGGGGTTATGGCTACACCTTC,CASSFGGGYGYTF